This TCR beta chain was recovered during a study of blood T cell repertoires in COVID-19. Study-wide context: Collection of acute and convalescent COVID-19 samples took place in the United States, Italy and Spain. PBMCs, B-cell-depleted T cells, or T cells provided the cDNA or gDNA that made up the material.

The participants were between about 18 and 90 years old and came from 24 US areas. Produced via immunoSEQ multiplex PCR; TCRdb's table is partial and in-frame only. The sample shows 210,000 or so clones, 80% to 90% of them seen only once. Trimming removed 4 bases from V and 2 bases from J, with 14 bases in between. This CDR3 spans 15 amino acids. CDR1 is MNHEY, CDR2 SMNVEV, per germline (reference sequence). The sequence came from a woman in her forties or fifties who had been exposed to COVID-19. What was sequenced was PBMCs or T cells enriched from blood (not recorded which). This chain links TRBV27 with TRBJ2-5, with a possible D match to TRBD2 (7 bases). The CDR3 DNA follows: TGTGCCAGCAGTTGGGGGGGCACAGGACAAGAGACCCAGTACTTC. Translation: CASSWGGTGQETQYF.